A selection of T cell receptor beta chains follows, all from one sample in a study of blood T cell repertoires in COVID-19. Produced via immunoSEQ multiplex PCR; TCRdb's table is partial and in-frame only. The sample contains 250,000 to 350,000 clones, roughly nine tenths of which appear only once. The sample consisted of peripheral blood. The receptors were sampled from a woman aged 30 to 39 with COVID-19, enrolled during active disease. CDR3s include the opening cysteine and the closing phenylalanine or tryptophan. D genes are given only for firm matches. Clone size is stated in some rows and not others, as once, few, many or a class when expanded.

TGTGCCAGTTCCCAACCGGGACAGTCAGGAAACACCATATATTTT | CASSQPGQSGNTIYF | TRBV6-6 | TRBD1 | . | TRBJ1-3
TGTGCCAGTGGATTCAGGAGGAGTGAAGCTTTCTTT | CASGFRRSEAFF | TRBV19 | . | . | TRBJ1-1
TGTGCCAGCAGATGGACAGTCAATCAGCCCCAGCATTTT | CASRWTVNQPQHF | TRBV28 | . | . | TRBJ1-5
TGTGCCATCAGTGAGGGGGACAGAGACACCGGGGAGCTGTTTTTT | CAISEGDRDTGELFF | TRBV10-3 | TRBD1 | . | TRBJ2-2
TGTGCCAGCAGTGATTTAGTGAATAGCAATCAGCCCCAGCATTTT | CASSDLVNSNQPQHF | TRBV6-1 | . | . | TRBJ1-5
TGTGCCAGCAGTAACCGGGACAGGGATGGCTACACCTTC | CASSNRDRDGYTF | TRBV27 | TRBD1 | . | TRBJ1-2
TGTGCCAGTAGTATAGTCCACCACCGAGTTGGCTCCTACAATGAGCAGTTCTTC | CASSIVHHRVGSYNEQFF | TRBV19 | . | . | TRBJ2-1
TGTGCCAGCAGCAAATTCCGGGACAGGGGGAAGAGCTCCTATAATTCACCCCTCCACTTT | CASSKFRDRGKSSYNSPLHF | TRBV21-1 | . | few | TRBJ1-6
TGTGCCAGCAGCTTAAGGCGGGGACCGGCCGGGGAGCTGTTTTTT | CASSLRRGPAGELFF | TRBV13 | . | . | TRBJ2-2
TGCAGTGCCGGACAGTACAATGAGCAGTTCTTC | CSAGQYNEQFF | TRBV20-1 | . | . | TRBJ2-1
TGTGCCAGCAGCCAAGAGGCTGGGACAGCTAACTATGGCTACACCTTC | CASSQEAGTANYGYTF | TRBV4-2 | TRBD1 | . | TRBJ1-2
TGTGCCAGCAGCGGATTCCAGGGAAATGAAAAACTGTTTTTT | CASSGFQGNEKLFF | TRBV9 | . | . | TRBJ1-4
TGTGCCAGCAGTGAAGCATTCCCGACAGGGGGGAAGGGCTACACCTTC | CASSEAFPTGGKGYTF | TRBV25-1 | TRBD1 | . | TRBJ1-2
TGTGCCAGCAGTTACTCTACAGGCCTCTATGGCTACACCTTC | CASSYSTGLYGYTF | TRBV6-5 | . | . | TRBJ1-2
TGTGCCAGCAGCTCCTTTACCCCGGGACAGGGGTCTTATGGCTACACCTTC | CASSSFTPGQGSYGYTF | TRBV9 | TRBD1 | . | TRBJ1-2
TGTGCCAGCAGGGATACTAGCGGGAGAACCTACAATGAGCAGTTCTTC | CASRDTSGRTYNEQFF | TRBV2 | TRBD2 | once | TRBJ2-1
TGTGCCAGCAGCGCAGGGACAGGGCGTGGGACCGGGGAGCTGTTTTTT | CASSAGTGRGTGELFF | TRBV5-6 | TRBD1 | . | TRBJ2-2
TGTGCCAGCAGTCGGTTGGGCTCCTATGGCTACACCTTC | CASSRLGSYGYTF | TRBV27 | . | once | TRBJ1-2
TGTGCCAGCAGTGCTACAGGGTTAGGAGTCTATGGCTACACCTTC | CASSATGLGVYGYTF | TRBV28 | . | . | TRBJ1-2
TGTGCCAGCAGCCAGAGTTTAGGGGGACCAGGCGGCTACACCTTC | CASSQSLGGPGGYTF | TRBV3-1/TRBV3-2 | . | . | TRBJ1-2
TGTGCCATCAGAAGGGCCAACGGCGCGGGAGCCCCAGATACGCAGTATTTT | CAIRRANGAGAPDTQYF | TRBV10-3 | TRBD2 | . | TRBJ2-3
TGTGCCAGCAGCCCCCGCGTTAGGGGCACCGGGGAGCTGTTTTTT | CASSPRVRGTGELFF | TRBV7-6 | . | . | TRBJ2-2
TGTGCCACCAGTGGTGGAGCGTTGCAGACCCAGTACTTC | CATSGGALQTQYF | TRBV24-1 | . | . | TRBJ2-5
TGTGCCTGGACTCCACGGGAACGCTATGGCTACACCTTC | CAWTPRERYGYTF | TRBV30 | . | once | TRBJ1-2
TGTGCCAGCAGTGACATCACAGGGGGTCAGCCCCAGCATTTT | CASSDITGGQPQHF | TRBV2 | TRBD1 | . | TRBJ1-5
TGCAGTGCTAACTTACGGGGAGGCTACACCTTC | CSANLRGGYTF | TRBV20-1 | . | . | TRBJ1-2
TGTGCCAGTAGTATGGGACAGGATAATTCACCCCTCCACTTT | CASSMGQDNSPLHF | TRBV19 | TRBD1 | . | TRBJ1-6
TGTGCCAGCAGATTACAGGGGTTTGGAGATACGCAGTATTTT | CASRLQGFGDTQYF | TRBV27 | TRBD1 | . | TRBJ2-3
TGTGCTAGTGGTCGGGACACCTTGAACACTGAAGCTTTCTTT | CASGRDTLNTEAFF | TRBV12-5 | . | . | TRBJ1-1
TGTGCCAGCAACTTAGTAGGCAGCGTGAACACTGAAGCTTTCTTT | CASNLVGSVNTEAFF | TRBV11-2 | . | . | TRBJ1-1
TGTGCCAGCAGCCTGGACAGGGGGCGAAACACTGAAGCTTTCTTT | CASSLDRGRNTEAFF | TRBV3-1/TRBV3-2 | TRBD1 | . | TRBJ1-1
TGTGCCAGCAGCCAAGATGATAGACAGGTGGCCTATGGCTACACCTTC | CASSQDDRQVAYGYTF | TRBV3-1/TRBV3-2 | . | . | TRBJ1-2
TGTGCCAGCAGCCAAGCAGTAGCCAGCGGGAGCCTAAAAGTCGCGGCCAACGTCCTGACTTTC | CASSQAVASGSLKVAANVLTF | TRBV3-1/TRBV3-2 | TRBD2 | . | TRBJ2-6
TGTGCCAGTAGCGCCGGGACAGGGCTCTACGAGCAGTACTTC | CASSAGTGLYEQYF | TRBV19 | TRBD1 | . | TRBJ2-7
TGTGCCAGCAGCCAAGGGGACACGGGGAGCTACGAGCAGTACTTC | CASSQGDTGSYEQYF | TRBV16 | . | . | TRBJ2-7
TGTGCCAGCAGCTTAACAGGCTACAATGAGCAGTTCTTC | CASSLTGYNEQFF | TRBV5-4 | . | . | TRBJ2-1
TGTGCCAGCAGCCCCGGGACCGGGACTAGCACCACAGATACGCAGTATTTT | CASSPGTGTSTTDTQYF | TRBV11-3 | TRBD2 | once | TRBJ2-3
TGCGCCAGCAGCTTGGATGGAGTTAAGAATTCACCCCTCCACTTT | CASSLDGVKNSPLHF | TRBV5-1 | . | . | TRBJ1-6
TGTGCCAGCAGCTTTGGGCAGGTAGAAGGAAAACTGTTTTTT | CASSFGQVEGKLFF | TRBV11-2 | . | . | TRBJ1-4